These 19 T cell receptor beta chains share one sample of origin, sequenced in a study of PD-L1 blockade in urothelial cancer. Using immunoSEQ multiplex PCR, the repertoire was profiled, and TCRdb retains in-frame clones only, with some absent. This table holds around 45,000 clones, about 91% found once. Sequenced material: PBMCs, taken around atezolizumab (anti-PD-L1) treatment. These TCRs come from an elderly man with urothelial cancer.

V usage is TRBV6-5 and J usage is TRBJ2-1; perhaps TRBD2 as D (6 bases). Trimming pared 6 bases from V and 8 bases from J, leaving 14 bases between. The length of the CDR3 is 13 residues. Germline-derived CDR1 and CDR2 are MNHEY and SVGAGI. The CDR3 bases are TGTGCCAGCAGCAGGCAGCGGGCATATGAGCAGTTCTTC. It encodes CASSRQRAYEQFF.

V and J are TRBV28 and TRBJ1-5, with TRBD1 matching 9 bases. Unmatched junction bases numbered 5, after V lost 2 bases and J lost 3 bases. Germline lookup yields CDR1 MDHEN and CDR2 SYDVKM. There are 16 residues in the CDR3. The CDR3 region is CASSLRGTGNNQPQHF. CDR3 DNA: TGTGCCAGCAGTTTAAGAGGGACAGGGAACAATCAGCCCCAGCATTTT.

The chain employs TRBV2 and TRBJ2-1, with D perhaps matching TRBD2 (6 bases). The CDR3 length is 14 residues. CDR1 is SNHLY and CDR2 is FYNNEI in the germline V gene. Trimming took 4 bases from V and 7 from J, leaving 14 bases between them. CDR3 nucleotides: TGTGCCAGCAGTGGTTCCGGGAGTTGGAATGAGCAGTTCTTC. Its protein product is CASSGSGSWNEQFF.

The gene calls are TRBV28 and TRBJ1-2; the D gene is possibly TRBD1 (6 bases). The ends were cut back, 9 bases at V and 5 bases at J, with 28 bases in the middle. The CDR3 spans 17 residues. The germline CDR1 and CDR2 sequences are MDHEN and SYDVKM. The CDR3 here is CASSAPSVQGARYGYTF. CDR3 DNA sequence: TGTGCCAGTTCCGCACCCTCGGTACAGGGAGCTCGGTATGGCTACACCTTC.

The chain is built from TRBV6-5 and TRBJ2-7; the match to TRBD2 covers 11 bases. J lost 1 base, V lost 5 bases, and 4 bases had no gene match. This CDR3 has 15 residues. Per germline, CDR1 MNHEY and CDR2 SVGAGI. DNA of the CDR3: TGTGCCAGCAGTGCCGGGACTAGCGGATCCTACGAGCAGTACTTC. Amino acids: CASSAGTSGSYEQYF.

The chain joins TRBV28 to TRBJ1-1; tentative D call: TRBD1 (6 bases). The germline V gene encodes CDR1 MDHEN and CDR2 SYDVKM. This CDR3 comprises 13 residues. V lost 5 bases to trimming and J lost 6 bases, with 13 bases between them. The chain's CDR3 is CASSTGSRSEAFF. The CDR3 nucleotides read TGTGCCAGCAGTACAGGGAGTCGGTCTGAAGCTTTCTTT.

This chain links TRBV28 with TRBJ2-1; a possible D gene is TRBD2 (6 bases). This CDR3 is built from 12 residues. Between the trimmed V and J ends, which lost 6 bases and 8 bases, there was a span of 11 bases. Germline V lookup: CDR1 MDHEN, CDR2 SYDVKM. DNA for the CDR3: TGTGCCAGCAGCCAACTAGCATATGAGCAGTTCTTC. Translating it yields CASSQLAYEQFF.

The rearrangement joins TRBV30 to TRBJ2-2, with D perhaps TRBD2 (5 bases). Germline-derived CDR1 and CDR2 are GTSNPN and SVGIG (reference sequence). This CDR3 has 15 residues. Deletions cut 0 bases from V and 0 bases from J, with 8 bases between. This chain's CDR3 is CAWSVERANTGELFF. In DNA form, the CDR3 reads TGTGCCTGGAGTGTAGAGAGGGCGAACACCGGGGAGCTGTTTTTT.

The chain employs TRBV5-4 and TRBJ2-1; D gene unclear. Trimming pared 0 bases from V and 8 bases from J, leaving 9 bases between. Germline values: CDR1 SGHNT, CDR2 YYREEE (reference sequence). CDR3 length: 13 amino acids. The DNA for the CDR3 is TGTGCCAGCAGCTTGGAGGTAGAGGATGAGCAGTTCTTC. As protein: CASSLEVEDEQFF.

This clone was seen a few times. V is TRBV6-5 and J is TRBJ2-1, with 11 bases aligning to TRBD2. The CDR3 is made up of 16 amino acids. Trimming took 4 bases from V and 6 from J; bases not matched to a gene: 8. Germline V gene data show CDR1 as MNHEY and CDR2 as SVGAGI. The CDR3 nucleotides are TGTGCCAGCAGTTCCCCCACTAGCGGGAGACGCAATGAGCAGTTCTTC. This gives the protein CASSSPTSGRRNEQFF.

The gene calls are TRBV6-1 and TRBJ2-1; 8 bases align to TRBD1. CDR1 is MNHNS, CDR2 SASEGT, per germline. With 3 bases clipped from V and 6 bases from J, the junction kept 4 bases outside the gene matches. The CDR3 runs to 14 residues. CDR3 residues: CASSDRGRSNEQFF. CDR3 sequence (DNA): TGTGCCAGCAGTGACAGGGGGCGAAGCAATGAGCAGTTCTTC.

The chain combines TRBV6-1 with TRBJ1-5; TRBD1 is a possible D gene (6 bases). Trimming took off 10 bases at V and 1 base at J, with 17 bases between the two ends. This CDR3 is built from 15 residues. Germline CDR1 and CDR2: MNHNS and SASEGT. In DNA form, the CDR3 reads TGTGCCACCAGGAGGACAGAGTGGAGCAATCAGCCCCAGCATTTT. Its protein product is CATRRTEWSNQPQHF.

The V and J genes are TRBV11-2 and TRBJ2-3; D possibly corresponds to TRBD2 (6 bases). Germline CDR1 SGHAT, CDR2 FQNNGV. V was shortened by 1 base and J by 4 bases, with 18 bases between the two germline ends. This CDR3 is 17 amino acids long. For the CDR3, the DNA is TGTGCCAGCAGCTTAGGGGATGGCGGGAAGTTCGCAGATACGCAGTATTTT. Protein: CASSLGDGGKFADTQYF.

The V and J genes are TRBV6-1 and TRBJ2-3; perhaps TRBD2 as D (6 bases). The ends were cut back, 4 bases at V and 5 bases at J, with 13 bases in the middle. The CDR3 runs 14 residues. CDR1 MNHNS and CDR2 SASEGT come from the germline V gene. DNA of the CDR3: TGTGCCAGCAGTGCTCTGCGGGAAGGAGATACGCAGTATTTT. Translating it yields CASSALREGDTQYF.

This rearrangement joins TRBV27 to TRBJ2-6, with 10 bases fitting TRBD1. The CDR3 runs to 18 residues. In germline, CDR1 is MNHEY, CDR2 SMNVEV (reference sequence). V lost 5 bases to trimming and J lost 0 bases; unmatched junction nucleotides: 7. The CDR3 nucleotides are TGTGCCAGCAGTCCATTGGGACAGGGGATCTCTGGGGCCAACGTCCTGACTTTC. Translating gives CASSPLGQGISGANVLTF. Supplemented by reference TRBV27 and TRBJ2-6, the full variable domain reads EAQVTQNPRYLITVTGKKLTVTCSQNMNHEYMSWYRQDPGLGLRQIYYSMNVEVTDKGDVPEGYKVSRKEKRNFPLILESPSPNQTSLYFCASSPLGQGISGANVLTFGAGSRLTVL.

The chain is built from TRBV12-5 and TRBJ2-5, with 13 bases matching TRBD2. The CDR3 length is 16 residues. CDR1 and CDR2 from the germline V gene are LGHNT and FRNRAP. V shed 1 base, J shed 5 bases, and the junction held 4 bases outside the gene matches. The CDR3 loop is CASGLGLAGGSETQYF. The CDR3 coding sequence is TGTGCTAGTGGTTTGGGACTAGCGGGAGGTAGTGAGACCCAGTACTTC.

The V call is TRBV5-7, the J call TRBJ2-1; 8 bases line up with TRBD2. TRBV5-7 is marked as an open reading frame, function uncertain. The trim removed 0 bases at V and 4 bases at J, leaving 6 bases unmatched. This CDR3 spans 16 amino acids. The CDR3 nucleotides read TGTGCCAGCAGCTTGGTTCAAGCGGGAGATTACAATGAGCAGTTCTTC. Amino acids: CASSLVQAGDYNEQFF.

V gene TRBV6-5 combines with J gene TRBJ1-2; D ambiguous. CDR3 length: 15 amino acids. Trimming removed 0 bases at V and 0 bases at J, with 8 bases between. Germline-derived CDR1 and CDR2 are MNHEY and SVGAGI. The CDR3 region is CASSYSRSPNYGYTF. CDR3 coding DNA: TGTGCCAGCAGTTACTCGAGGTCCCCTAACTATGGCTACACCTTC.

The V gene is TRBV5-6, the J gene TRBJ2-5; tentative D call: TRBD1 (6 bases). V was clipped by 4 bases and J by 5 bases, with 18 bases between them. From germline, CDR1 is SGHDT and CDR2 YYEEEE. The CDR3 covers 15 residues. CDR3 in DNA: TGTGCCAGCAGCCTTTTGAACCGCGACAGGGAGACCCAGTACTTC. This encodes CASSLLNRDRETQYF. Combining the CDR3 with reference TRBV5-6 and TRBJ2-5 gives the whole variable domain DAGVTQSPTHLIKTRGQQVTLRCSPKSGHDTVSWYQQALGQGPQFIFQYYEEEERQRGNFPDRFSGHQFPNYSSELNVNALLLGDSALYLCASSLLNRDRETQYFGPGTRLLVL.